This TCR beta chain originates from a study of siplizumab effects on memory and regulatory T cells. Germline values: CDR1 KGHSH, CDR2 LQKENI. Trimming stripped 4 bases from V and 1 base from J, with 11 bases between. There are 15 residues in the CDR3. Sequenced by immunoSEQ multiplex PCR; TCRdb stores in-frame clones only, minus some. The table records 100,000 to 110,000 clones, around 90% of them present only once. Sequencing was done on a sample of CD4+ T cells sorted from blood. The V gene is TRBV18, the J gene TRBJ1-3, with no clear D. The TCR comes from a human donor in good health. CDR3 amino acids: CASSLSPGSGNTIYF. DNA for the CDR3: TGTGCCAGCTCACTCTCCCCCGGGTCTGGAAACACCATATATTTT.